The 26 T cell receptor beta chains below come from one sample, sequenced in a study of blood T cell repertoires in COVID-19. Measured with immunoSEQ multiplex PCR; TCRdb has only the in-frame clones, and not every one. The sample has about 59,000 clones; approximately 78% are singletons. Sequencing was done on a sample of peripheral blood. All receptors derive from a man of 80 years or more with acute or convalescent COVID-19.

The J gene is TRBJ2-7, the V gene TRBV7-6; D call uncertain. CDR3 length: 16 residues. The germline V and J ends were trimmed by 2 bases and 3 bases, with 17 bases remaining between them. CDR1 is SGHVS and CDR2 is FNYEAQ in the germline V gene. CDR3 region: CASSLPPRAPDYEQYF. For the CDR3, the DNA is TGTGCCAGCAGCTTACCCCCCCGAGCGCCTGACTACGAGCAGTACTTC.

This sequence joins TRBV29-1 and TRBJ1-2; 7 bases align to TRBD1. CDR3 length: 14 amino acids. Germline trimming cut 4 bases from V and 7 bases from J; bases unmatched to any gene: 12. From germline, CDR1 is SQVTM and CDR2 ANQGSEA. The DNA of the CDR3 is TGCAGCGTTGTTGGACAGGTAGAATCAGGTGGCTACACCTTC. This gives the protein CSVVGQVESGGYTF.

V usage is TRBV12-5 and J usage is TRBJ2-7; D may be TRBD1 (5 bases). The germline CDR1 and CDR2 sequences are LGHNT and FRNRAP. V was trimmed by 6 bases and J by 7 bases, leaving 16 bases between them. This CDR3 region has 13 residues. The CDR3 here is CASGFVTQGEQYF. Here the CDR3 DNA reads TGTGCTAGTGGCTTTGTAACCCAGGGAGAGCAGTACTTC.

This clone was detected once. The chain combines TRBV19 with TRBJ2-1; 13 bases match TRBD2. Germline lookup yields CDR1 LNHDA and CDR2 SQIVND (reference sequence). V lost 6 bases and J lost 0; bases outside the gene matches: 8. The CDR3 sequence is 18 residues long. The CDR3 is CASRSTSGGSSSYNEQFF. As DNA, the CDR3 is TGTGCCAGTAGATCGACTAGCGGGGGGTCGAGCTCCTACAATGAGCAGTTCTTC. The full variable domain, rest sourced from reference TRBV19 and TRBJ2-1, is DGGITQSPKYLFRKEGQNVTLSCEQNLNHDAMYWYRQDPGQGLRLIYYSQIVNDFQKGDIAEGYSVSREKKESFPLTVTSAQKNPTAFYLCASRSTSGGSSSYNEQFFGPGTRLTVL.

The gene calls are TRBV30 and TRBJ1-4; 7 bases are shared with TRBD1. This CDR3 has 16 amino acids. Trimming at V came to 1 base and at J to 3 bases, leaving 8 bases not matched to a gene. Germline CDR1 GTSNPN, CDR2 SVGIG (reference sequence). The CDR3 bases are TGTGCCTGGAGTGGCCGGTTTGGGACAGCTAATGAAAAACTGTTTTTT. This gives the protein CAWSGRFGTANEKLFF.

J is TRBJ1-2 and V is TRBV7-9; 7 nucleotides agree with TRBD1. The CDR3 is made up of 15 amino acids. After removal of 1 base from V and 0 bases from J, the junction contained 2 bases not matched to a gene. The germline V gene has CDR1 SEHNR and CDR2 FQNEAQ (reference sequence). The CDR3 DNA reads TGTGCCAGCAGCTTAGAGGGGGCAGCTAACTATGGCTACACCTTC. Its protein is CASSLEGAANYGYTF.

The CDR3 region has the DNA TGTGCCAGCAGCTTGGGACAGGGGGCCAACAATGAGCAGTTCTTC. It yields the protein CASSLGQGANNEQFF. This chain connects TRBV5-6 to TRBJ2-1; 10 positions match TRBD1. The CDR3 is made up of 15 amino acids. Germline V gene data show CDR1 as SGHDT and CDR2 as YYEEEE. V lost 0 bases to trimming and J lost 5 bases; unmatched junction nucleotides: 2. The full variable domain, completed using reference TRBV5-6 and TRBJ2-1, is DAGVTQSPTHLIKTRGQQVTLRCSPKSGHDTVSWYQQALGQGPQFIFQYYEEEERQRGNFPDRFSGHQFPNYSSELNVNALLLGDSALYLCASSLGQGANNEQFFGPGTRLTVL.

The gene calls are TRBV7-9 and TRBJ1-1; maybe TRBD1 (6 bases). Deletions cut 7 bases from V and 4 bases from J, with 16 bases between. The CDR3 is made up of 14 amino acids. Germline V gene data show CDR1 as SEHNR and CDR2 as FQNEAQ (reference sequence). CDR3 DNA: TGTGCCAGCACTTCCCAGGGGTCGGCCACTGAAGCTTTCTTT. It is translated as CASTSQGSATEAFF.

This chain joins TRBV7-2 and TRBJ2-6; D uncertain. This CDR3 is 15 amino acids long. V was pared by 1 base and J by 2 bases, with 6 bases between. Germline-derived CDR1 and CDR2 are SGHTA and FQGNSA. As DNA, the CDR3 is TGTGCCAGCAGCTTAGGGTCGGCTGGGGCCAACGTCCTGACTTTC. Its protein is CASSLGSAGANVLTF. The variable domain in full, completed from reference TRBV7-2 and TRBJ2-6, reads GAGVSQSPSNKVTEKGKDVELRCDPISGHTALYWYRQSLGQGLEFLIYFQGNSAPDKSGLPSDRFSAERTGGSVSTLTIQRTQQEDSAVYLCASSLGSAGANVLTFGAGSRLTVL.

The CDR3 region is CASSSLTSGYEQYF. The CDR3 region has the DNA TGCGCCAGCAGCTCCTTGACTAGCGGATACGAGCAGTACTTC. This chain connects TRBV5-1 to TRBJ2-7; TRBD2 aligns across 9 bases. Germline assignment: CDR1 SGHRS and CDR2 YFSETQ. The CDR3 has 14 amino acids. With 3 bases clipped from V and 4 bases from J, the junction kept 5 bases outside the gene matches.

This chain connects TRBV4-2 to TRBJ2-3; 7 positions match TRBD2. Germline CDR1 LGHNA, CDR2 YNFKEQ. Trimming at V came to 4 bases and at J to 2 bases, leaving 6 bases not matched to a gene. This CDR3 spans 15 amino acids. CDR3 sequence reads: CASSPRGGITDTQYF. The CDR3 DNA sequence: TGTGCCAGCAGCCCACGCGGGGGAATCACAGATACGCAGTATTTT.

CDR3 nucleotide sequence: TGTGCCAGCAGACCCCCCAGCTCTGGGGCCAACGTCCTGACTTTC. Its translation: CASRPPSSGANVLTF. This rearrangement joins TRBV6-1 to TRBJ2-6; D is uncertain. The CDR3 runs 15 residues. CDR1 MNHNS and CDR2 SASEGT come from the germline V gene. V lost 6 bases, J lost 0 bases, and 9 bases lay in between.

The gene calls are TRBV19 and TRBJ1-5; TRBD1 matches at 8 bases. Losses at the gene ends were 8 bases for V and 5 bases for J; bases not matched to a gene: 11. Per the germline V gene, CDR1 is LNHDA and CDR2 is SQIVND (reference sequence). The CDR3 has 15 amino acids. CDR3 sequence reads: CASWTGLGRDQPQHF. In DNA form, the CDR3 reads TGTGCCAGTTGGACAGGGCTAGGTCGGGATCAGCCCCAGCATTTT.

The chain joins TRBV25-1 to TRBJ2-1; no clear D gene. This CDR3 spans 12 amino acids. Germline V lookup: CDR1 MGHDK, CDR2 SYGVNS. Trimming cost V 6 bases and J 2 bases, with 5 bases left between them. In DNA form, the CDR3 reads TGTGCCAGCAGGTATGCCTACAATGAGCAGTTCTTC. Amino acids: CASRYAYNEQFF. Together with reference TRBV25-1 and TRBJ2-1, the CDR3 gives the full variable domain: EADIYQTPRYLVIGTGKKITLECSQTMGHDKMYWYQQDPGMELHLIHYSYGVNSTEKGDLSSESTVSRIRTEHFPLTLESARPSHTSQYLCASRYAYNEQFFGPGTRLTVL.

This clone was detected only a few times. This chain links TRBV11-3 with TRBJ2-7, with TRBD2 matching over 13 bases. Germline assignment: CDR1 SGHNT and CDR2 YENEEA. The CDR3 length is 20 residues. J lost 5 bases, V lost 5 bases, and 21 bases had no gene match. CDR3 in DNA: TGTGCCAGCAGCCTAGCCGAGATGCGACTAGCGGGGGGATCTCGGCACGAGCAGTACTTC. This gives the protein CASSLAEMRLAGGSRHEQYF.

This chain uses TRBV7-2 with TRBJ2-1; D not resolved. V was trimmed by 3 bases and J by 6 bases, leaving 9 bases between them. From germline, CDR1 is SGHTA and CDR2 FQGNSA. The length of the CDR3 is 13 residues. In DNA, the CDR3 is TGTGCCAGCAGCTTCCAGCGCACCAATGAGCAGTTCTTC. Protein product: CASSFQRTNEQFF. The complete variable domain, with remaining parts taken from reference TRBV7-2 and TRBJ2-1, reads GAGVSQSPSNKVTEKGKDVELRCDPISGHTALYWYRQSLGQGLEFLIYFQGNSAPDKSGLPSDRFSAERTGGSVSTLTIQRTQQEDSAVYLCASSFQRTNEQFFGPGTRLTVL.

V is TRBV2 and J is TRBJ2-7; TRBD1 matches 9 bases. Trimming at V came to 6 bases and at J to 3 bases, leaving 6 bases not matched to a gene. CDR1 is SNHLY, CDR2 FYNNEI, per germline. The CDR3 sequence is 14 residues long. The CDR3 nucleotides read TGTGCCAGCAGGTCGGACAGGGGTGGCTACGAGCAGTACTTC. Translated: CASRSDRGGYEQYF. Filled out from reference TRBV2 and TRBJ2-7, the complete variable domain reads EPEVTQTPSHQVTQMGQEVILRCVPISNHLYFYWYRQILGQKVEFLVSFYNNEISEKSEIFDDQFSVERPDGSNFTLKIRSTKLEDSAMYFCASRSDRGGYEQYFGPGTRLTVT.

This clone was seen a few times. This chain connects TRBV6-2 or TRBV6-3 to TRBJ1-5; TRBD1 agrees at 7 bases. This CDR3 is built from 14 residues. The V gene's germline CDR1 is MNHEY and CDR2 SVGEGT. V was clipped by 4 bases and J by 2 bases; unmatched bases: 2. CDR3 nucleotides: TGTGCCAGCAGTTGGCAGGGGGGCAATCAGCCCCAGCATTTT. Protein product: CASSWQGGNQPQHF.

The chain carries TRBV15 and TRBJ2-1, with TRBD1 identical over 12 bases. The trim removed 9 bases at V and 8 bases at J, leaving 11 bases unmatched. This CDR3 comprises 15 residues. From germline, CDR1 is LNHNV and CDR2 YYDKDF (reference sequence). CDR3 in amino acids: CATTYPGQGAYEQFF. The CDR3, as DNA: TGTGCCACAACTTACCCGGGACAGGGGGCGTATGAGCAGTTCTTC.

The J gene is TRBJ1-5, the V gene TRBV2; 11 nucleotides align to TRBD1. Germline assignment: CDR1 SNHLY and CDR2 FYNNEI. The CDR3 sequence is 14 residues long. Germline trimming cut 8 bases from V and 5 bases from J; bases unmatched to any gene: 5. This CDR3 reads CASRGDRGYQPQHF. The CDR3 DNA reads as TGTGCCAGCCGGGGGGACAGGGGGTATCAGCCCCAGCATTTT.

The chain uses TRBV11-2 and TRBJ2-1; no firm D call. The ends were cut back, 5 bases at V and 0 bases at J, with 2 bases in the middle. This CDR3 region has 12 residues. Germline CDR1 is SGHAT and CDR2 is FQNNGV. CDR3 sequence: CASSRSYNEQFF. CDR3 in DNA: TGTGCCAGCAGCCGCTCCTACAATGAGCAGTTCTTC.

This clone was observed a single time. The gene calls are TRBV19 and TRBJ1-5; 8 nucleotides agree with TRBD1. V shed 6 bases and J 10 bases; nucleotides not matched to a gene: 17. CDR1 and CDR2 (germline): LNHDA, SQIVND (reference sequence). The CDR3 contains 16 residues. The CDR3 loop reads CASSPRTGPAISPQHF. The CDR3 DNA reads as TGTGCCAGTAGCCCAAGGACAGGGCCGGCAATCAGCCCCCAGCATTTT.

The gene calls are TRBV18 and TRBJ2-3, with 12 bases aligning to TRBD2. Germline CDR1 reads KGHSH; CDR2 reads LQKENI. This CDR3 has 16 residues. V trimming: 4 bases; J trimming: 2 bases; junction bases outside the gene matches: 4. CDR3 coding DNA: TGTGCCAGCTCACGTCCTAGCGGGGGGGCCACAGATACGCAGTATTTT. It is translated as CASSRPSGGATDTQYF.

The V call is TRBV9, the J call TRBJ1-4, with D maybe TRBD1 (5 bases). V was pared by 0 bases and J by 0 bases, with 12 bases between. There are 17 residues in the CDR3. Germline V CDR1 and CDR2: SGDLS, YYNGEE. CDR3 sequence (DNA): TGTGCCAGCAGCGTAGGGGGCCGGAGAGCAACTAATGAAAAACTGTTTTTT. Residues: CASSVGGRRATNEKLFF.

The V call is TRBV6-1, the J call TRBJ2-6; maybe TRBD2 (6 bases). The CDR3 sequence is 20 residues long. V dropped 2 bases and J dropped 0 bases, with 20 bases sitting between them. Germline CDR1 and CDR2: MNHNS and SASEGT. CDR3 loop: CASSESTIADGSSGANVLTF. CDR3 coding DNA: TGTGCCAGCAGTGAATCCACCATTGCAGACGGGAGCTCTGGGGCCAACGTCCTGACTTTC.

This clone was counted a single time. The CDR3 DNA is TGTGCCTGGAGTGTACGGGGGACAGGGCAGTTCTTC. Amino acids: CAWSVRGTGQFF. The chain joins TRBV30 to TRBJ2-1, with 8 bases fitting TRBD1. From germline, CDR1 is GTSNPN and CDR2 SVGIG (reference sequence). This CDR3 is 12 amino acids long. J gave up 12 bases and V 0 bases, and 4 bases lay outside the gene matches.